This T cell receptor beta chain was identified in a study of beta chain features in type 1 diabetes. The study reverse transcribed the entire isolated RNA, so it sequenced expressed TCRB transcripts. Repertoires were generated with immunoSEQ multiplex PCR, while TCRdb's copy carries only in-frame clones and drops some. The sample has 600,000 to 700,000 clones; roughly 13% are singletons. Concerning this clone itself: Antigen specificity is unknown.

The V gene's germline CDR1 is SGHVS and CDR2 FQNEAQ. The V gene end was trimmed by 5 bases and the J gene end by 1 base; junction bases not matched to a gene: 7. CDR3 length equals 15 residues. Study-level points and caveats: TCRB CDR3s from Type 1 diabetes patients were moderately but significantly shorter in all four CD4+ subsets.

This receptor was identified in a man aged 18-30 years with type 1 diabetes. Sample: naive CD4+ T cells from blood. V usage is TRBV7-8 and J usage is TRBJ1-1, with 7 bases lining up with TRBD1. CDR3 bases: TGTGCCAGCAGCGGACGGGACAGCCCGAACACTGAAGCTTTCTTT. Residues: CASSGRDSPNTEAFF. Full variable domain (rest looked up from reference TRBV7-8 and TRBJ1-1): GAGVSQSPRYKVAKRGQDVALRCDPISGHVSLFWYQQALGQGPEFLTYFQNEAQLDKSGLPSDRFFAERPEGSVSTLKIQRTQQEDSAVYLCASSGRDSPNTEAFFGQGTRLTVV.